This record looks at one T cell receptor beta chain sequence and its context. The CDR3 consists of 19 residues. Trimming pared 5 bases from V and 0 bases from J, leaving 20 bases between. CDR1 is LGHNA, CDR2 YSLEER, per germline. The entry originates in a study of blood T cells in healthy people across ages. It was with a sample-barcoded 5' primer and a J-beta primer mix that a second PCR of roughly 7 to 12 cycles was run. TCRdb reprocessed the 5' RACE reads via MiXCR and lists one record per CDR3 protein. The table has some 1.8 million distinct CDR3 sequences, about two fifths seen once. The sequence derives from a human donor in good health. The sequenced material came from blood. This rearrangement joins TRBV4-3 to TRBJ2-6, with D possibly matching TRBD1 (6 bases). CDR3 DNA sequence: TGCGCCAGCAGCGAGCGGACAGTGCGAGAATTCTCTGGGGCCAACGTCCTGACTTTC. Encoded protein: CASSERTVREFSGANVLTF.